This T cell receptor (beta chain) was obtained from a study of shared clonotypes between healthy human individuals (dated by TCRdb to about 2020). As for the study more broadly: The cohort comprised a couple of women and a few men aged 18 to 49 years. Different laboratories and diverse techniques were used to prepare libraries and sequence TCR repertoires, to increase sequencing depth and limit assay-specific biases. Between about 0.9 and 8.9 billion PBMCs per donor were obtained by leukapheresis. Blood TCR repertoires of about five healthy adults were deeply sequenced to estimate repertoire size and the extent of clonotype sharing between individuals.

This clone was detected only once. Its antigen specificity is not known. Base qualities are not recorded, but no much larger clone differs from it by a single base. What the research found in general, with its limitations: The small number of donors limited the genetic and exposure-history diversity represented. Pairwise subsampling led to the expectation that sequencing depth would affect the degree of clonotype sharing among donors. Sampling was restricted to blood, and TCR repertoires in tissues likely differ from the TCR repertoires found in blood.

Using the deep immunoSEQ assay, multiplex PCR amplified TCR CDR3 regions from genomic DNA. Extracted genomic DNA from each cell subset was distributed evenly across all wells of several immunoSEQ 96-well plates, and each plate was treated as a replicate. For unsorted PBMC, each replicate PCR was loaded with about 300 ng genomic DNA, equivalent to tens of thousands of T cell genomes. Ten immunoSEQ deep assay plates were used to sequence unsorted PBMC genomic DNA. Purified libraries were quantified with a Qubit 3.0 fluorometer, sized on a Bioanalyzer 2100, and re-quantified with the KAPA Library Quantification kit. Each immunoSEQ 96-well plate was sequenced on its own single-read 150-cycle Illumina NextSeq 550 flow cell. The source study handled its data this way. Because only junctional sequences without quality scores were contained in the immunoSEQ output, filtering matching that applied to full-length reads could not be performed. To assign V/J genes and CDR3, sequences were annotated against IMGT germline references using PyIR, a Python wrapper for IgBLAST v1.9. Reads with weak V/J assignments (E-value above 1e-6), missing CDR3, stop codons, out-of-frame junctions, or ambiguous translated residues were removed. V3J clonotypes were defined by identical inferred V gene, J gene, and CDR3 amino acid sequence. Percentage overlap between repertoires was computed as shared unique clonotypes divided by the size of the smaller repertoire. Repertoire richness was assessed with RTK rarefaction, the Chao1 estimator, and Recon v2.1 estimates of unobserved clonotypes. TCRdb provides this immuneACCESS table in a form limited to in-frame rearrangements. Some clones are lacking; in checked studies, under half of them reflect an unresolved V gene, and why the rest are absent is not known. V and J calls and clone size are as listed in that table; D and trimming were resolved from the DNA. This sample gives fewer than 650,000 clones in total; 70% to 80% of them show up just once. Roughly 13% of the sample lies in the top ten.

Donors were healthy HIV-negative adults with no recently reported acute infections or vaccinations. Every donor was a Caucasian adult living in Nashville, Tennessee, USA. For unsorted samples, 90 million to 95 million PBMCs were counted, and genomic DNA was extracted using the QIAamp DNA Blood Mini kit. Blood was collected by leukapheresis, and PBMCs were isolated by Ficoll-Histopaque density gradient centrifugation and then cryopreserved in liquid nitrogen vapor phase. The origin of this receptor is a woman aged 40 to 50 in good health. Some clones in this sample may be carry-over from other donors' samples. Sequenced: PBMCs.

The DNA sequence follows: TGTGCCAGCACCGACAGGGTTGGTGAAAAACTGTTTTTT. It translates to CASTDRVGEKLFF. The chain uses TRBV6-5 and TRBJ1-4, with 7 bases matching TRBD1. In the germline V gene, CDR1 corresponds to MNHEY and CDR2 to SVGAGI. The CDR3, cysteine through phenylalanine, is 13 amino acids long. This entry keeps only the CDR3 DNA: 39 bases, framed from base 1. Unmatched junction bases come to 6, with V trimmed by 7 bases and J by 7 bases.